The TCR beta chain under discussion was sequenced for a study of radiotherapy plus CTLA-4 blockade in lung cancer. As for this clone: Other DNA sequences within the sample encode an identical CDR3.

TCRdb keeps only in-frame clones here, not all; method: immunoSEQ multiplex PCR. The table has some 60,000 clones, more than 60% seen once; the top ten hold approximately 16%. CDR3 length equals 14 residues. Germline CDR1 is SGHRS and CDR2 is YFSETQ. V lost 4 bases to trimming and J lost 1 base; unmatched junction nucleotides: 2. The chain carries TRBV5-1 and TRBJ1-2; 9 bases align to TRBD1. The starting material was peripheral blood, obtained from a patient treated with radiotherapy plus ipilimumab. The source is a human donor with non-small cell lung cancer who had a complete response to radiotherapy plus ipilimumab. The DNA for the CDR3 is TGCGCCAGCAGCCCGACAGGGGGTAACTATGGCTACACCTTC. Translated: CASSPTGGNYGYTF.